These 5 T cell receptor beta chains came from one sample sequenced in a study of T cells after posttransplantation cyclophosphamide. Here immunoSEQ multiplex PCR was the method, and the copy in TCRdb shows in-frame clones only, minus some. This table holds 30,000 or so clones, approximately 90% found once. Sample: PBMCs. The receptors come from a middle-aged woman with a blood cancer, CMV-positive, and with a related stem cell donor.

The V and J genes are TRBV7-9 and TRBJ2-4, with TRBD2 identical over 8 bases. This CDR3 is built from 16 residues. Germline V gene lookup returns CDR1 SEHNR and CDR2 FQNEAQ (reference sequence). Losses at the gene ends were 5 bases for V and 1 base for J; bases not matched to a gene: 7. Here the CDR3 reads CASSPGGASAKNIQYF. DNA of the CDR3: TGTGCCAGCAGCCCGGGGGGGGCGTCCGCCAAAAACATTCAGTACTTC.

The count of this clone is one. The chain combines TRBV5-4 with TRBJ2-5; 9 bases line up with TRBD1. The junction had 10 bases not matched to a gene; V was cut back by 4 bases and J by 3 bases. In germline, CDR1 is SGHNT, CDR2 YYREEE (reference sequence). The CDR3 consists of 16 residues. The DNA of the CDR3 is TGTGCCAGCAGCCCGGGGACAGGGAGGCGAGAAGAGACCCAGTACTTC. It translates to CASSPGTGRREETQYF.

The V call is TRBV7-3, the J call TRBJ2-2; tentatively, D is TRBD2 (5 bases). V was shortened by 2 bases and J by 1 base, with 8 bases between the two germline ends. Germline CDR1 reads SGHTA; CDR2 reads FQGTGA. This CDR3 is 15 amino acids long. CDR3 DNA: TGTGCCAGCAGCTTACCGGGATTGAACACCGGGGAGCTGTTTTTT. Its protein product is CASSLPGLNTGELFF.

V and J are TRBV5-1 and TRBJ2-5; 9 bases align to TRBD2. The ends lost 4 bases at V and 2 bases at J; junction bases unmatched: 9. Germline-derived CDR1 and CDR2 are SGHRS and YFSETQ. This CDR3 has 16 amino acids. This chain's CDR3 is CASSPGLASRQETQYF. Here the CDR3 DNA reads TGCGCCAGCAGCCCCGGACTAGCGAGTAGACAAGAGACCCAGTACTTC.

Here the CDR3 DNA reads TGTGCCAGCAGCTGGACAGGTCCGTCCGGGTACGAGCAGTACTTC. This encodes CASSWTGPSGYEQYF. This chain links TRBV11-2 with TRBJ2-7; 7 bases are shared with TRBD1. V was clipped by 4 bases and J by 4 bases; unmatched bases: 10. Germline V gene sequence: CDR1 SGHAT, CDR2 FQNNGV. The CDR3 contains 15 residues.